One and the same sample provided the 32 T cell receptor beta chains below, sequenced in a study of shared clonotypes between healthy human individuals. Sequencing used immunoSEQ multiplex PCR; TCRdb keeps in-frame clones, though not all of them. Of about a million clones in the sample, 76% were seen once. Input material: memory CD4+ T cells sorted from blood. Subset meaning: CD45RA-negative fraction. The receptors come from a man aged 18 to 29 in good health.

Note on this clone: The sample has other DNA sequences that encode this CDR3 too. This chain uses TRBV5-1 with TRBJ1-1; D ambiguous. Germline V lookup: CDR1 SGHRS, CDR2 YFSETQ. The CDR3 contains 14 residues. V lost 0 bases, J lost 1 base, and 7 bases lay in between. CDR3 loop: CASSLEGPNTEAFF. CDR3 bases: TGCGCCAGCAGCTTGGAGGGCCCGAACACTGAAGCTTTCTTT.

This clone was counted only a few times. The chain employs TRBV19 and TRBJ1-5; 9 bases are a match to TRBD1. This CDR3 region has 15 residues. Looked up from germline, CDR1 is LNHDA and CDR2 is SQIVND (reference sequence). V gave up 3 bases and J gave up 7 bases; unmatched junction bases: 7. CDR3 nucleotides: TGTGCCAGTAGTATGGGGACAGGGACCCAACAGCCCCAGCATTTT. It translates to CASSMGTGTQQPQHF.

This clone was counted a single time. The chain recombines TRBV28 with TRBJ1-1; perhaps TRBD1 as D (6 bases). Germline values: CDR1 MDHEN, CDR2 SYDVKM. The CDR3 loop spans 15 amino acids. Trimming stripped 4 bases from V and 4 bases from J, with 16 bases between. CDR3 in DNA: TGTGCCAGCAGTTCCGCCGGGGGGCAGGGCACTGAAGCTTTCTTT. Translating gives CASSSAGGQGTEAFF.

CDR3 DNA: TGTGCCATCAGTGGACAGGGCAGCTCCTACAATGAGCAGTTCTTC. Its translation is CAISGQGSSYNEQFF. The chain recombines TRBV10-3 with TRBJ2-1; 7 bases match TRBD1. The germline gives CDR1 ENHRY, CDR2 SYGVKD. The CDR3 is 15 amino acids. J gave up 0 bases and V 4 bases, and 3 bases lay outside the gene matches.

The chain joins TRBV5-1 to TRBJ1-5; TRBD1 might be the D (5 bases). This CDR3 is 15 amino acids long. V shed 4 bases and J shed 4 bases, with 15 bases lying between them. Germline CDR1 reads SGHRS; CDR2 reads YFSETQ. The CDR3 loop reads CASSPGGPSNQPQHF. The CDR3 DNA reads as TGCGCCAGCAGCCCGGGGGGACCGTCTAATCAGCCCCAGCATTTT.

This clone was seen a few times. V usage is TRBV6-4 and J usage is TRBJ1-3; a weak D match, TRBD1 (5 bases). This CDR3 comprises 16 residues. Trimming stripped 4 bases from V and 0 bases from J, with 13 bases between. Germline V gives CDR1 MRHNA, CDR2 SNTAGT. The CDR3 nucleotides are TGTGCCAGCAGTGCCCCGGGACCGAGCTCTGGAAACACCATATATTTT. The encoded protein is CASSAPGPSSGNTIYF.

The chain carries TRBV2 and TRBJ2-5; 9 positions match TRBD1. TRBJ2-7 explains the end of the DNA better; the J call may be wrong. This CDR3 spans 15 amino acids. The germline gives CDR1 SNHLY, CDR2 FYNNEI. CDR3 DNA: TGTGCCAGCAGTCGGGGACAGGGTCTTTCCTACGAGCAGTACTTC. This translates into CASSRGQGLSYEQYF.

V gene TRBV23-1 combines with J gene TRBJ1-6, with D perhaps TRBD1 (6 bases). TRBV23-1 is an open reading frame, and its role is uncertain. Trimming cost V 2 bases and J 4 bases, with 18 bases left between them. This CDR3 has 18 amino acids. The CDR3 region has the DNA TGCGCCAGCAGTCAAAGTCCCTTGGAGGGGGATTATAATTCACCCCTCCACTTT. Translation: CASSQSPLEGDYNSPLHF.

The chain has TRBV7-8 and TRBJ2-2; TRBD1 matches 7 bases. Unmatched junction bases numbered 5, after V lost 0 bases and J lost 7 bases. CDR3 length: 15 residues. From germline, CDR1 is SGHVS and CDR2 FQNEAQ. The CDR3, as DNA: TGTGCCAGCAGCTTAGCAGACAGGGTCGGCGGGGAGCTGTTTTTT. Amino acid sequence: CASSLADRVGGELFF.

This clone showed up just once. This chain connects TRBV15 to TRBJ2-5; the D is unclear. CDR1 and CDR2 (germline): LNHNV, YYDKDF (reference sequence). The CDR3 is 12 amino acids. Trimming stripped 0 bases from V and 6 bases from J, with 5 bases between. CDR3 region: CATSRDEKTQYF. CDR3 nucleotide sequence: TGTGCCACCAGCAGAGATGAGAAGACCCAGTACTTC.

The J gene is TRBJ2-7, the V gene TRBV18; D remains unclear. This CDR3 has 14 residues. The germline V gene encodes CDR1 KGHSH and CDR2 LQKENI. Trimming left V 5 bases short and J 2 bases short, with 13 bases between. The CDR3 here is CASSAASLPYEQYF. For the CDR3, the DNA is TGTGCCAGCTCAGCTGCTTCTCTCCCCTACGAGCAGTACTTC.

Ten or more counts support this clone. The chain joins TRBV27 to TRBJ2-7; tentative D call: TRBD2 (5 bases). Germline assignment: CDR1 MNHEY and CDR2 SMNVEV (reference sequence). Between the trimmed V and J ends, which lost 6 bases and 7 bases, there was a span of 19 bases. The CDR3 has 14 amino acids. For the CDR3, the DNA is TGTGCCAGCAGACCAGGACTCCGTTCGGGGGAGCAGTACTTC. This encodes CASRPGLRSGEQYF.

The genes are TRBV6-6 and TRBJ1-1, with D maybe TRBD1 (5 bases). Germline V gene lookup returns CDR1 MNHNY and CDR2 SVGAGI (reference sequence). Trimming shortened V by 10 bases and J by 4 bases, and 10 bases separated the two germline ends. This CDR3 has 11 residues. The CDR3 nucleotides read TGTGCCACCTATAGGGGCACTGAAGCTTTCTTT. Translation: CATYRGTEAFF.

This clone was seen more than once but under ten times. J is TRBJ2-7 and V is TRBV19, with D perhaps TRBD2 (7 bases). Germline V lookup: CDR1 LNHDA, CDR2 SQIVND (reference sequence). Trimming cost V 3 bases and J 5 bases, with 14 bases left between them. This CDR3 is built from 14 residues. The CDR3 spells CASSMRGGVDEQYF. As DNA, the CDR3 is TGTGCCAGTAGTATGAGGGGGGGAGTGGACGAGCAGTACTTC.

V usage is TRBV5-8 and J usage is TRBJ1-5; unclear D gene. The ends were cut back, 1 base at V and 3 bases at J, with 8 bases in the middle. The germline gives CDR1 SGHTS, CDR2 YDEGEE. CDR3 length equals 14 residues. CDR3 in DNA: TGTGCCAGCAGCTTGACAGTTTACAATCAGCCCCAGCATTTT. Its protein is CASSLTVYNQPQHF.

This clone occurred once. V and J are TRBV21-1 and TRBJ2-7; TRBD1, the table's D call, lacks a check against the DNA. TRBV21-1 is a recognized pseudogene. This CDR3 spans 17 amino acids. Here the CDR3 DNA reads TGTGCCATCCCCGGAGAGGCAATTTGGACAGAGCCCTACGAGCAGTACTTC. It yields the protein CAIPGEAIWTEPYEQYF.

The J gene is TRBJ1-2, the V gene TRBV6-5, with 7 bases that match TRBD1. V was pared by 6 bases and J by 4 bases, with 8 bases of the junction left unmatched. The CDR3 length is 14 residues. Per the germline V gene, CDR1 is MNHEY and CDR2 is SVGAGI. CDR3 sequence: CASSLRQGVYGYTF. As DNA, the CDR3 is TGTGCCAGCAGCTTAAGACAGGGCGTCTATGGCTACACCTTC.

This clone was counted a single time. V is TRBV19 and J is TRBJ1-4, with D maybe TRBD1 (5 bases). The CDR3 loop spans 14 amino acids. Between the trimmed V and J ends, which lost 5 bases and 10 bases, there was a span of 17 bases. Germline assignment: CDR1 LNHDA and CDR2 SQIVND (reference sequence). This CDR3 is CASSSEALGGKLFF. As DNA, the CDR3 is TGTGCCAGTAGTTCCGAGGCCCTCGGGGGAAAACTGTTTTTT.

This clone was seen once. This chain joins TRBV5-1 and TRBJ1-1, with a weak D call TRBD1 (6 bases). V lost 8 bases and J lost 0, with 14 bases in between. Germline CDR1 SGHRS, CDR2 YFSETQ. The CDR3 is made up of 14 amino acids. For the CDR3, the DNA is TGCGCCAGTACCCCGGGACATCTGAACACTGAAGCTTTCTTT. It encodes CASTPGHLNTEAFF.

This clone showed up just once. The junction departs from the called germline gene at one end, perhaps through a read error. The chain employs TRBV11-2 and TRBJ2-3; possible D gene TRBD1, 6 bases. There are 15 residues in the CDR3. Germline V lookup: CDR1 SGHAT, CDR2 FQNNGV. CDR3 residues: CATSLQGLSTDTQYF. CDR3 bases: TGTGCCACCAGCTTACAGGGATTGAGCACAGATACGCAGTATTTT.

This chain uses TRBV4-1 with TRBJ2-5; 11 bases match TRBD2. The V and J ends lost 5 bases and 5 bases, in that order; junction bases with no gene match: 10. The CDR3 totals 16 residues. The germline V gene has CDR1 MGHRA and CDR2 YSYEKL. CDR3 loop: CASSKPGLAGGETQYF. The CDR3 nucleotides read TGCGCCAGCAGCAAACCCGGACTAGCGGGTGGGGAGACCCAGTACTTC.

The genes are TRBV5-4 and TRBJ2-1, with D unresolved. This CDR3 has 11 amino acids. The V gene lost 0 bases and the J gene lost 13 bases, with 8 bases spanning the gap. Germline CDR1 and CDR2: SGHNT and YYREEE (reference sequence). The CDR3 sequence: CASSLGSNQFF. In DNA form, the CDR3 reads TGTGCCAGCAGCTTGGGGTCCAACCAGTTCTTC.

V usage is TRBV5-1 and J usage is TRBJ2-6, with no clear D. In germline, CDR1 is SGHRS, CDR2 YFSETQ. The V and J ends lost 2 bases and 2 bases respectively, with 11 bases between them. The CDR3 loop spans 16 amino acids. As DNA, the CDR3 is TGCGCCAGCAGCTTTGGTTCCAGTACTGGGGCCAACGTCCTGACTTTC. Protein sequence: CASSFGSSTGANVLTF.

Note on this clone: Other DNA sequences in this sample translate to the same CDR3. The chain links TRBV5-4 to TRBJ2-7; 14 bases fit TRBD2. V dropped 4 bases and J dropped 4; count of bases not matched to a gene: 4. The CDR3 sequence is 15 residues long. Germline values: CDR1 SGHNT, CDR2 YYREEE (reference sequence). CDR3 region: CASSVTSGGAYEQYF. DNA for the CDR3: TGTGCCAGCAGCGTGACTAGCGGGGGGGCTTACGAGCAGTACTTC.

The chain recombines TRBV2 with TRBJ1-6; no definite D call. Germline CDR1 reads SNHLY; CDR2 reads FYNNEI. There are 12 residues in the CDR3. With 4 bases removed from V and 17 bases from J, the gap between germline ends came to 15 bases. This CDR3 is CASSVTQASFHF. DNA of the CDR3: TGTGCCAGCAGTGTAACTCAGGCGAGCTTCCACTTT.

The J gene is TRBJ1-1, the V gene TRBV6-4; D possibly corresponds to TRBD1 (5 bases). Germline assignment: CDR1 MRHNA and CDR2 SNTAGT. This CDR3 contains 9 residues. The V end was cut by 10 bases, the J end by 8 bases, with 8 bases between. The CDR3 reads CATQEEAFF. CDR3 DNA sequence: TGTGCCACACAGGAAGAAGCTTTCTTT.

This clone was observed a few times. The V gene is TRBV6-6, the J gene TRBJ1-2; no firm D call. Germline-derived CDR1 and CDR2 are MNHNY and SVGAGI (reference sequence). The ends were cut back, 0 bases at V and 4 bases at J, with 12 bases in the middle. The CDR3 extends over 15 amino acids. The CDR3, as DNA: TGTGCCAGCAGTTACTCTCCAGACTTAGGCTATGGCTACACCTTC. Its protein is CASSYSPDLGYGYTF.

Note on this clone: The sample contains more than one DNA sequence encoding this CDR3. This chain uses TRBV30 with TRBJ1-3; unclear D gene. The CDR3 has 13 residues. V lost 0 bases to trimming and J lost 4 bases, with 7 bases between them. Germline loops: CDR1 GTSNPN, CDR2 SVGIG (reference sequence). CDR3 in amino acids: CAWSVGRGNTIYF. For the CDR3, the DNA is TGTGCCTGGAGTGTAGGGCGAGGAAACACCATATATTTT.

The V and J genes are TRBV6-5 and TRBJ1-6; the D gene is possibly TRBD1 (6 bases). The germline gives CDR1 MNHEY, CDR2 SVGAGI. The CDR3 covers 14 residues. Trimming cost V 2 bases and J 6 bases, with 8 bases left between them. Here the CDR3 reads CASSYGGLNSPLHF. In nucleotides, the CDR3 is TGTGCCAGCAGTTACGGGGGCCTTAATTCACCCCTCCACTTT.

The chain recombines TRBV12-5 with TRBJ1-4; D remains unclear. The CDR3 totals 12 residues. Germline CDR1 LGHNT, CDR2 FRNRAP. Trimming took off 9 bases at V and 12 bases at J, with 17 bases between the two ends. This CDR3 is CARWQRAYELFF. In DNA, the CDR3 is TGTGCTAGGTGGCAAAGGGCGTACGAACTGTTTTTT.

In its sample, this clone was seen a few times. The chain employs TRBV4-3 and TRBJ2-3; D is perhaps TRBD1 (5 bases). Germline values: CDR1 LGHNA, CDR2 YSLEER. This CDR3 contains 17 residues. The V gene lost 1 base and the J gene lost 5 bases, with 19 bases spanning the gap. The CDR3 here is CASSQVPIRGKEDTQYF. CDR3 in DNA: TGCGCCAGCAGCCAAGTCCCTATAAGGGGAAAGGAAGATACGCAGTATTTT.

V gene TRBV5-1 combines with J gene TRBJ1-6, with 9 bases matching TRBD1. The length of the CDR3 is 15 residues. With V trimmed by 3 bases and J by 7 bases, 5 bases remained unmatched. Germline CDR1 SGHRS, CDR2 YFSETQ. For the CDR3, the DNA is TGCGCCAGCAGCTCGGACAGGGGAGTAAATTCACCCCTCCACTTT. Translating it yields CASSSDRGVNSPLHF.